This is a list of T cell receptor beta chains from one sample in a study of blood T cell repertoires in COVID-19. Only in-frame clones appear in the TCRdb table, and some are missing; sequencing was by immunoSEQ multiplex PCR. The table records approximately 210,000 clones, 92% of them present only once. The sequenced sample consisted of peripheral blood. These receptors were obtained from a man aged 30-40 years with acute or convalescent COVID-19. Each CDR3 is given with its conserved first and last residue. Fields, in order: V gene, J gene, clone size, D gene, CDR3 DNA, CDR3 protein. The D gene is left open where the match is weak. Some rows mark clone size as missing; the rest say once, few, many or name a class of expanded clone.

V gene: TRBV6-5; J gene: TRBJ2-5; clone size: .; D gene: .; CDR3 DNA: TGTGCCAGCAGCAGGGACACCCAAGAGACCCAGTACTTC; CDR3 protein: CASSRDTQETQYF
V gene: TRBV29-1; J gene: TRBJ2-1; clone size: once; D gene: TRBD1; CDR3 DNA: TGCAGCGTTGCGGGACAGGGTAGGAATGAGCAGTTCTTC; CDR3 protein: CSVAGQGRNEQFF
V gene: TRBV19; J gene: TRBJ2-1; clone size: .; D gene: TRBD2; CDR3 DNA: TGTGCCAGTACCGATAAAGCGGGGGGCTCTTCAGATCGGTTCTTC; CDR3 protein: CASTDKAGGSSDRFF
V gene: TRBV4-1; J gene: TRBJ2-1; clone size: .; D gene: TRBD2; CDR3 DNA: TGCGCCAGCAGCCAAGTTCGGAGCGGGGGGGCCTTAGTTGGTGAGCAGTTCTTC; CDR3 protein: CASSQVRSGGALVGEQFF
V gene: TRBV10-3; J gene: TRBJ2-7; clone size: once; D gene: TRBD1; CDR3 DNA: TGTGCCATCAGTGAACCCACGACAGGGGACGAGCAGTACTTC; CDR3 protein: CAISEPTTGDEQYF
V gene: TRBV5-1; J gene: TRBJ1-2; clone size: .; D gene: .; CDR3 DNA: TGCGCCAGCAGCCTCGACAGCCAGAACTATGGCTACACCTTC; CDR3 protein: CASSLDSQNYGYTF
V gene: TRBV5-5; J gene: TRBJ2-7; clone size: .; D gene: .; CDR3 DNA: TGTGCCAGCAGCACCGCAGGGACAATTATTTTTATGGAGCAGTACTTC; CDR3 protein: CASSTAGTIIFMEQYF
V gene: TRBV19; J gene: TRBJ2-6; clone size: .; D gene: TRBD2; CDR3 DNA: TGTGCCAGTAGTGGGAGGGGTCCCAACGTCCTGACTTTC; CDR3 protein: CASSGRGPNVLTF
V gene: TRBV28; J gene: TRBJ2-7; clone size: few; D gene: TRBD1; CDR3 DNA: TGTGCCAGCAGCCGACAGGGGATCACCTACGAGCAGTACTTC; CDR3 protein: CASSRQGITYEQYF
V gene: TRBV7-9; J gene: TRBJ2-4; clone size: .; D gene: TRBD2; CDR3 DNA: TGTGCCAGCAGCGGACGACTTAGCGGGGGGGCTAACATTCAGTACTTC; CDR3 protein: CASSGRLSGGANIQYF
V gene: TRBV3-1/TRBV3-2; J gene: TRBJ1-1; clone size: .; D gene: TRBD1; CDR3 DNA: TGTGCCAGCACCCAAGGGGGGACAGGGGGCGAAGCTTTCTTT; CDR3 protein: CASTQGGTGGEAFF
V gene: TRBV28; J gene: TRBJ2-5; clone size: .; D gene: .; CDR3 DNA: TGTGCCAGCGTGGGGCAGGGAGAGACCCAGTACTTC; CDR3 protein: CASVGQGETQYF
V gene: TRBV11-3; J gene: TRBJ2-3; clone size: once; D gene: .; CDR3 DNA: TGTGCCAGCAGCGGCAGATTTAGCACAGATACGCAGTATTTT; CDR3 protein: CASSGRFSTDTQYF
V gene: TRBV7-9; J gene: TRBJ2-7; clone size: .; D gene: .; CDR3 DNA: TGTGCCAGCAGCTCCCCTAGGCTAGCAGCCTACGAGCAGTACTTC; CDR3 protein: CASSSPRLAAYEQYF
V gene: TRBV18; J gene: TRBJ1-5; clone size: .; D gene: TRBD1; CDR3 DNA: TGTGCCAGCTCACGGTCGAAACAGGGGAAAGCGGGCAATCAGCCCCAGCATTTT; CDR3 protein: CASSRSKQGKAGNQPQHF
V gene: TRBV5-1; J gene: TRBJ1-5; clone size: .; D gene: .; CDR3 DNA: TGCGCCAGCAGCTTGGCCGGGGGGGCGCCCCAGCATTTT; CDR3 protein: CASSLAGGAPQHF